These T cell receptor beta chains were read from a single sample in a study of cytomegalovirus exposure and HLA in healthy donors. Assay: immunoSEQ multiplex PCR; the TCRdb copy retains only in-frame clones and omits some. Counted here are more than 90,000 clones, about nine tenths occurring once; the ten biggest clones make up 1.5% to 2%. Sequenced material: PBMCs. The receptors come from a man in his late teens or twenties in good health and CMV-seronegative. Both conserved end residues are part of each CDR3. A D gene is named only where the DNA matches it firmly. Size is stated for part of the rows, as once, few or many counts, or as a class when the clone is expanded.

cdr3_length clone_size j_call v_call d_call cdr3_nt cdr3_aa
10 few TRBJ1-2 TRBV29-1 - TGCAGCGTTGGGACAGAAGGCTACACCTTC CSVGTEGYTF
18 - TRBJ2-3 TRBV7-8 - TGTGCCAGCAGCCTAAACAGAAGTTTGAAACAAGCAACAGATACGCAGTATTTT CASSLNRSLKQATDTQYF
15 - TRBJ1-3 TRBV4-1 - TGCGCCAGCAGCCAAGTTTTCAGCTCTGGAAACACCATATATTTT CASSQVFSSGNTIYF
15 - TRBJ2-7 TRBV7-2 - TGTGCCAGCAGCTTACAGGGGAAGGTCGTCTCCGAGCAGTACTTC CASSLQGKVVSEQYF
14 - TRBJ2-1 TRBV5-1 - TGCGCCAGCAGCTTGGTAGCTTTCAAAGAAGAGATCTTCTTC CASSLVAFKEEIFF
16 once TRBJ1-1 TRBV2 - TGTGCCAGCAGTGATAACGGAAAGAGGGATGGCACTGAAGCTTTCTTT CASSDNGKRDGTEAFF
17 - TRBJ2-1 TRBV29-1 TRBD2 TGCAGCGTGATAGCCTTAAGATTAGCGGGATCCTACAATGAGCAGTTCTTC CSVIALRLAGSYNEQFF
14 - TRBJ2-2 TRBV7-7 - TGTGCCAGCAGCTTGGTGGGGGAGGCCGGGGAGCTGTTTTTT CASSLVGEAGELFF
14 - TRBJ1-2 TRBV28 TRBD1 TGTGCCAGCAGTTTAGTCCAGGGGGGTTATGGCTACACCTTC CASSLVQGGYGYTF
18 - TRBJ2-6 TRBV7-8 - TGTGCCAGCAGCTTACACGTAGCAGGGCGGTCTGGGGCCAACGTCCTGACTTTC CASSLHVAGRSGANVLTF
12 once TRBJ2-3 TRBV30 - TGTGCCTGGAGTGTAACTAGCCGAACGCAGTATTTT CAWSVTSRTQYF
14 few TRBJ2-7 TRBV6-1 - TGTGCCAGCAGTGAAATGGTCTACCTCTACGAGCAGTACTTC CASSEMVYLYEQYF
18 - TRBJ2-7 TRBV21-1 - TGTGCCAGCAGCCAAGCCACTAGCGGGAGAAGGAGCTCCTACGAGCAGTACTTC CASSQATSGRRSSYEQYF
16 - TRBJ2-7 TRBV19 - TGTGCCAGTAGTATAGACTCCCCCAGGGAATCCAACGAGCAGTACTTC CASSIDSPRESNEQYF
17 - TRBJ1-1 TRBV29-1 TRBD1 TGCAGCGTTGAAGATCTTCTTGACAGGGGGGACGGAACTGAAGCTTTCTTT CSVEDLLDRGDGTEAFF
16 once TRBJ1-5 TRBV6-5 - TGTGCCAGCAGTTACTCTACAGCAAGTTGTTATCAGCCCCAGCATTTT CASSYSTASCYQPQHF
12 many TRBJ1-6 TRBV6-1 - TGTGCCAGCAGTGAAGGACAGCCAACCCTCCACTTT CASSEGQPTLHF
12 - TRBJ2-7 TRBV28 - TGTGCCAGCAGTCCGGACAGCTACGAGCAGTACTTC CASSPDSYEQYF
15 - TRBJ2-5 TRBV10-1 - TGCGCCAGCAGTTCCCGGGACTGGGGACGGGAGACCCAGTACTTC CASSSRDWGRETQYF
13 once TRBJ1-2 TRBV5-6 - TGTGCCAGCAGCTTTGTGCCAGGCTATGGCTACACCTTC CASSFVPGYGYTF
17 - TRBJ2-1 TRBV7-9 - TGTGCCAGCAGCTCCACGGGGGTGCAGGGGGCCTACAATGAGCAGTTCTTC CASSSTGVQGAYNEQFF
15 - TRBJ1-2 TRBV4-3 - TGCGCCAGCAGCCAGGGGGCAGGGTCGTCCTATGGCTACACCTTC CASSQGAGSSYGYTF
13 few TRBJ1-2 TRBV19 TRBD1 TGTGCCAGTAGCCTCAGGGGGTTGTATGGCTACACCTTC CASSLRGLYGYTF
16 - TRBJ2-5 TRBV27 TRBD2 TGTGCCAGCAGTTTAGGTCCGGGACTAGCGGAAGAGACCCAGTACTTC CASSLGPGLAEETQYF
14 few TRBJ1-1 TRBV6-4 TRBD1 TGTGCCAGCAGGAACTACGGACAGGGAGGGATGGCTTTCTTT CASRNYGQGGMAFF
19 - TRBJ1-4 TRBV4-1 TRBD1 TGCGCCAGCAGCCAACGCGTCCCGACAGGGTTAAGGGGTTATGAAAAACTGTTTTTT CASSQRVPTGLRGYEKLFF
15 - TRBJ1-6 TRBV9 - TGTGCCAGCAGCGCACAGGGAACCTATAATTCACCCCTCCACTTT CASSAQGTYNSPLHF
14 - TRBJ2-7 TRBV11-2 TRBD1 TGTGCCAGCAGCTTAGCCAGGGGGCAGTACGAGCAGTACTTC CASSLARGQYEQYF
16 - TRBJ2-7 TRBV4-2 TRBD2 TGTGCCAGCAGCCAACCGGGACTAGCATCCGTCTACGAGCAGTACTTC CASSQPGLASVYEQYF
13 - TRBJ2-7 TRBV19 - TGTGCCAGTAGTATCGGCGGGATTAGAGAGCAGTACTTC CASSIGGIREQYF
16 - TRBJ2-2 TRBV9 TRBD2 TGTGCCAGCAGCGAAGGACTAGGATTAAACACCGGGGAGCTGTTTTTT CASSEGLGLNTGELFF
14 - TRBJ1-6 TRBV5-1 - TGCGCCAGCAGCTTGGTAACAGATAATTCACCCCTCCACTTT CASSLVTDNSPLHF
15 - TRBJ1-1 TRBV4-3 - TGCGCCAGCAGCCAAGATCGGGGGGCGAACACTGAAGCTTTCTTT CASSQDRGANTEAFF
12 - TRBJ2-1 TRBV5-4 - TGTGCCAGCAGCTTGTCTGGAGGCCTACAGTTCTTC CASSLSGGLQFF
16 - TRBJ2-1 TRBV4-1 TRBD2 TGCGCCAGCAGAAGAATTATAGCGGGGGGGCCGTATGAGCAGTTCTTC CASRRIIAGGPYEQFF
13 - TRBJ1-1 TRBV27 TRBD1 TGTGCCAGCACCACAGGGGAGAACACTGAAGCTTTCTTT CASTTGENTEAFF
15 few TRBJ2-3 TRBV6-5 TRBD2 TGTGCCAGCAGTTGGGGCGGGAGGGACACAGATACGCAGTATTTT CASSWGGRDTDTQYF
13 - TRBJ1-1 TRBV5-8 - TGTGCCAGCAGCGGACAGAAGAACACTGAAGCTTTCTTT CASSGQKNTEAFF
17 - TRBJ1-5 TRBV2 TRBD1 TGTGCCAGCAGTGGACCAGGGGGCTGGAGGAGCAATCAGCCCCAGCATTTT CASSGPGGWRSNQPQHF
12 - TRBJ1-5 TRBV28 - TGTGCCAGCAGTTTACCCAGTCAGCCCCAGCATTTT CASSLPSQPQHF
14 - TRBJ1-2 TRBV10-1 TRBD1 TGCGCCAGCAGTGAGTCAGGGGGCTCGTATGGCTACACCTTC CASSESGGSYGYTF
13 - TRBJ1-1 TRBV14 - TGTGCCACCTCTCCGGACGGGAGCCCTGAAGCTTTCTTT CATSPDGSPEAFF
17 - TRBJ2-1 TRBV4-2 TRBD2 TGTGCCAGCAGCCAAGACCTAGCGGGATTTACCTACAATGAGCAGTTCTTC CASSQDLAGFTYNEQFF
14 - TRBJ1-1 TRBV13 - TGTGCCAGCAGCTTACAGATTATGAACACTGAAGCTTTCTTT CASSLQIMNTEAFF
14 - TRBJ1-3 TRBV28 - TGTGCCAGCAGTCTTACATACTCTGGAAACACCATATATTTT CASSLTYSGNTIYF
11 - TRBJ2-5 TRBV27 - TGTGCCAGCAGTTTTCTCGAGACCCAGTACTTC CASSFLETQYF